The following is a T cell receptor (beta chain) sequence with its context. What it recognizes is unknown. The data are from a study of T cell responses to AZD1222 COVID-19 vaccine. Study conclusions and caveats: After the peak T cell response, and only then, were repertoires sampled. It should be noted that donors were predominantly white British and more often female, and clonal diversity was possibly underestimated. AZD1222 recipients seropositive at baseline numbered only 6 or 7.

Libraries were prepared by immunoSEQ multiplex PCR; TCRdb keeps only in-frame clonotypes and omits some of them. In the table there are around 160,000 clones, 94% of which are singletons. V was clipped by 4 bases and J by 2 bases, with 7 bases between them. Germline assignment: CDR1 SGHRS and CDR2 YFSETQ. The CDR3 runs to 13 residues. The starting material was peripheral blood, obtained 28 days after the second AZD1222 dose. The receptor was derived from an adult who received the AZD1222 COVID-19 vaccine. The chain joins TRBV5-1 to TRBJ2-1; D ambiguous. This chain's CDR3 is CASSGRTYNEQFF. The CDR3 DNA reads TGCGCCAGCAGCGGAAGGACCTACAATGAGCAGTTCTTC.